The entry below describes one T cell receptor (beta chain). Its antigen is undetermined. Repertoires were generated with immunoSEQ multiplex PCR, while TCRdb's copy carries only in-frame clones and drops some. This sample yields some 2,000,000 clones, of which 95% are seen a single time; under 0.15% belongs to the top ten. The sample is drawn from a study of shared clonotypes between healthy human individuals. Study-level findings and limits: The four-donor shared clonotypes exceeded non-shared clonotypes in generation probability, with non-shared ones scoring lower.

CDR1 and CDR2 from the germline V gene are MDHEN and SYDVKM. V was trimmed by 5 bases and J by 6 bases, leaving 22 bases between them. There are 16 residues in the CDR3. The V call is TRBV28, the J call TRBJ1-2, with D possibly TRBD1 on 5 matching bases. Sequencing was performed on naive CD4+ T cells sorted from blood. The subset: CD45RA+ positively selected. The TCR originated in a man aged 18 to 35 in good health. The CDR3 nucleotides are TGTGCCAGCAGTCCCTACGCTTCCGGGACGGAAGATGGCTACACCTTC. This gives the protein CASSPYASGTEDGYTF.